Listed below are T cell receptor beta chains from one sample, sequenced in a study of long-term antiretroviral therapy in people with HIV. Measured with immunoSEQ multiplex PCR; TCRdb has only the in-frame clones, and not every one. This table holds about 43,000 clones, roughly 86% found once. Sample: unsorted PBMCs, taken 0.1 years before starting antiretroviral therapy. These receptors originate from a woman in her forties or fifties with HIV. CDR3s include the opening cysteine and the closing phenylalanine or tryptophan. D genes are given only for firm matches. Clone size, where shown, is once, few, many, or a class for clones that have expanded.

V	size	J	D	DNA	CDR3
TRBV30	-	TRBJ2-7	-	TGTGCCTGGGGGCACTTCTACGAGCAGTACTTC	CAWGHFYEQYF
TRBV6-1	-	TRBJ1-2	-	TGTGCCAGTTTTCAGGGTTTTTATGGCTACACCTTC	CASFQGFYGYTF
TRBV15	once	TRBJ2-7	-	TGTGCCACCAGCAGAGAAGGGGGTTACGAGCAGTACTTC	CATSREGGYEQYF
TRBV4-3	once	TRBJ2-1	-	TGCGCCAGCAGCCAAGGGAGGGACTACAATGAGCAGTTCTTC	CASSQGRDYNEQFF
TRBV5-1	-	TRBJ1-3	-	TGCGCCAGCAGCTTGGTAACAGGGACTGGAAACACCATATATTTT	CASSLVTGTGNTIYF
TRBV19	-	TRBJ2-3	-	TGTGCCAGTAGTCCCCTCGGAGGGGGGACCAGCACAGATACGCAGTATTTT	CASSPLGGGTSTDTQYF
TRBV9	-	TRBJ1-1	-	TGTGCCAGCAGCCCATCGTTTGGGGCTTTGAACACTGAAGCTTTCTTT	CASSPSFGALNTEAFF
TRBV4-1	-	TRBJ1-2	-	TGCGCCAGCAGCCAAGACTCATCTTCCTACTATGGCTACACCTTC	CASSQDSSSYYGYTF
TRBV7-8	-	TRBJ1-1	TRBD1	TGTGCCAGCAGCTTGACAGGGTACACTGAAGCTTTCTTT	CASSLTGYTEAFF
TRBV5-1	-	TRBJ2-5	TRBD2	TGCGCCAGCAGCTTCCTGGGGACTAGCGAGGAGACCCAGTACTTC	CASSFLGTSEETQYF
TRBV2	-	TRBJ1-1	-	TGTGCCAGCAGTGAAGCGTATGAAGCTTTCTTT	CASSEAYEAFF
TRBV18	-	TRBJ2-7	-	TGTGCCAGCTCACCACCGGTGGGGGGGCCTCAATGGGAGCAGTACTTC	CASSPPVGGPQWEQYF
TRBV4-1	-	TRBJ1-3	-	TGCGCCAGCAGCCAAGGCACAGCCAGCTCTGGAAACACCATATATTTT	CASSQGTASSGNTIYF
TRBV29-1	-	TRBJ1-2	TRBD1	TGCAGCGTTGGGGGGACAGGGGGCTCAGCTAACTATGGCTACACCTTC	CSVGGTGGSANYGYTF
TRBV7-6	-	TRBJ2-2	-	TGTGCCAGCAGCCTCTCGACTAGTGCCGTGGGGGAGCTGTTTTTT	CASSLSTSAVGELFF
TRBV7-9	once	TRBJ1-5	-	TGTGCCAGCAGCTTAGTTTGGGACCCTGCTTATAGCAATCAGCCCCAGCATTTT	CASSLVWDPAYSNQPQHF
TRBV7-2	-	TRBJ2-3	TRBD1	TGTGCCAGCAGCCAACAGGGGACAGATACGCAGTATTTT	CASSQQGTDTQYF
TRBV6-5	-	TRBJ1-2	-	TGTGCCAGCAGTTACTCCAGCGAGGGGTCTAACTATGGCTACACCTTC	CASSYSSEGSNYGYTF
TRBV2	-	TRBJ1-1	-	TGTGCCAGCAGTGTCGATAGGGAGACTGAAGCTTTCTTT	CASSVDRETEAFF
TRBV2	-	TRBJ1-2	TRBD1	TGTGCCAGCAGTGAAGGGACAGGGCAAGGCTACACCTTC	CASSEGTGQGYTF
TRBV7-2	-	TRBJ2-3	-	TGTGCCAGCAGCTTAGGTCGGAACACAGATACGCAGTATTTT	CASSLGRNTDTQYF
TRBV2	few	TRBJ1-6	-	TGTGCCAGCAGGAGGCAGGGCCGGGATTCACCCCTCCACTTT	CASRRQGRDSPLHF
TRBV6-4	-	TRBJ2-1	-	TGTGCCAGCAGTGACCAGGCTAGGAAACAGTTCTTC	CASSDQARKQFF
TRBV5-6	-	TRBJ1-6	-	TGTGCCAGCAGCTATGGAGGGACGGCGTATAATTCACCCCTCCACTTT	CASSYGGTAYNSPLHF
TRBV5-5	-	TRBJ2-3	TRBD1	TGTGCCACCGCTTTCACGGGACAGTTGCAAGATACGCAGTATTTT	CATAFTGQLQDTQYF
TRBV4-1	-	TRBJ1-3	-	TGCGCCAGCAGGGACTCCGGCTCTGGAAACACCATATATTTT	CASRDSGSGNTIYF
TRBV28	-	TRBJ1-2	-	TGTGCCAGCAGTTCTCCAGCGGTCTATGGCTACACCTTC	CASSSPAVYGYTF
TRBV19	-	TRBJ1-6	TRBD1	TGTGCCAGTAGTGTCGGGACAGTCTTCAATTCACCCCTCCACTTT	CASSVGTVFNSPLHF
TRBV6-5	-	TRBJ1-1	TRBD1	TGTGCCAGCAGTTCTCCCACAGGGGGCACTGAAGCTTTCTTT	CASSSPTGGTEAFF